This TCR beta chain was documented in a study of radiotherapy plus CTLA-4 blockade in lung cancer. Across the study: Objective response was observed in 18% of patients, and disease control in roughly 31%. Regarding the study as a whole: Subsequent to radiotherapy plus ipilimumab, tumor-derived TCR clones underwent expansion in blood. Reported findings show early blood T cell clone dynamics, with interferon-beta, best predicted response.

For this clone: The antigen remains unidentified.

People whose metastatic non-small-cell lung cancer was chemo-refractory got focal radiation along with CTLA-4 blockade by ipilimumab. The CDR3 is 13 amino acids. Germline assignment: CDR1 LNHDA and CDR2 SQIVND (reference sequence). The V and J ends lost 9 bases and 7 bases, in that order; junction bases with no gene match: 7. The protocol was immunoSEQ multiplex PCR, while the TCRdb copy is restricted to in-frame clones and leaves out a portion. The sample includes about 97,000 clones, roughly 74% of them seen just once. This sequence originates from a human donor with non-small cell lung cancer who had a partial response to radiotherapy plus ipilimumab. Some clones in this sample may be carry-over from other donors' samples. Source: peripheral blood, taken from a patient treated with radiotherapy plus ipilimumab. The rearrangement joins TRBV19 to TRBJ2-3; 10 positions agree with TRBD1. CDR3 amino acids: CASSGTGANTQYF. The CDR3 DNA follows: TGTGCCAGCTCCGGGACAGGGGCAAATACGCAGTATTTT.